What follows describes a single T cell receptor beta chain. The antigen is not known. This entry comes from a study of cytomegalovirus exposure and HLA in healthy donors. Study-wide results and limits: Testing in vitro showed three CMV-associated chains specific for CMV antigens.

The donors were part of the roughly 110-subject validation cohort, which stood apart from the roughly 670-subject first cohort. Per the germline V gene, CDR1 is MNHEY and CDR2 is SMNVEV (reference sequence). The CDR3 sequence is 15 residues long. J gave up 3 bases and V 5 bases, and 7 bases lay outside the gene matches. Only in-frame clones appear in the TCRdb table, and some are missing; sequencing was by immunoSEQ multiplex PCR. The data contain 140,000 or so clones, around 90% of them singletons. This receptor was identified in a man aged 18 to 29 in good health and CMV-seropositive. The chain couples TRBV27 to TRBJ2-1; 7 bases are a match to TRBD2. The material sequenced was PBMCs. CDR3 coding DNA: TGTGCCAGCAGTAGCGGGATCCAATACTACAATGAGCAGTTCTTC. Translated: CASSSGIQYYNEQFF.